The next 16 T cell receptor beta chains were all read from a single sample in a study of shared clonotypes between healthy human individuals. This table comes from immunoSEQ multiplex PCR, and its TCRdb copy is limited to in-frame clones, with some not included. The repertoire holds around 2.5 million clones, with approximately 93% as singletons. Source material: naive CD4+ T cells from PBMCs. Described subset: CD45RA+ positively selected. The receptors derive from a man in his late teens or twenties in good health. Some clones in this sample may be carry-over from other donors' samples.

This chain uses TRBV19 with TRBJ2-7; TRBD2 might be the D (5 bases). The V end was cut by 6 bases, the J end by 4 bases, with 19 bases between. This CDR3 is 15 amino acids long. Germline V gene sequence: CDR1 LNHDA, CDR2 SQIVND (reference sequence). CDR3 residues: CASRRDSGIPYEQYF. Written as DNA, the CDR3 is TGTGCCAGTAGGAGGGATTCCGGGATCCCGTACGAGCAGTACTTC.

V usage is TRBV12-5 and J usage is TRBJ1-1, with D tentatively TRBD1 (5 bases). Trimming shortened V by 6 bases and J by 6 bases, and 17 bases separated the two germline ends. Looked up from germline, CDR1 is LGHNT and CDR2 is FRNRAP. The CDR3 has 14 amino acids. Here the CDR3 DNA reads TGTGCTAGTGGATCGGGCCTTCGGGGGGCTGAAGCTTTCTTT. Translating gives CASGSGLRGAEAFF.

V usage is TRBV7-7 and J usage is TRBJ2-3, with 7 bases matching TRBD1. Germline V gives CDR1 SSHAT, CDR2 FNYEAQ (reference sequence). Trimming cost V 3 bases and J 2 bases; bases outside gene matches: 2. The CDR3 has 14 residues. The CDR3 here is CASSLGQNTDTQYF. As DNA, the CDR3 is TGTGCCAGCAGCTTGGGACAGAACACAGATACGCAGTATTTT.

V is TRBV27 and J is TRBJ2-7, with TRBD1 matching 9 bases. After removal of 6 bases from V and 0 bases from J, the junction contained 15 bases not matched to a gene. CDR1 and CDR2 (germline): MNHEY, SMNVEV (reference sequence). This CDR3 contains 18 residues. The CDR3 DNA reads TGTGCCAGCAGGTCGGGACAGGGCCGGGATACGAGCTCCTACGAGCAGTACTTC. Its protein product is CASRSGQGRDTSSYEQYF.

The chain employs TRBV6-6 and TRBJ2-7, with 7 bases matching TRBD1. In germline, CDR1 is MNHNY, CDR2 SVGAGI (reference sequence). The CDR3 runs 14 residues. Unmatched junction bases numbered 7, after V lost 6 bases and J lost 2 bases. The chain's CDR3 is CASSKDREPYEQYF. The CDR3 coding sequence is TGTGCCAGCAGCAAAGACAGGGAGCCCTACGAGCAGTACTTC.

V usage is TRBV27 and J usage is TRBJ1-2; a possible D gene is TRBD1 (6 bases). V was cut by 4 bases and J by 1 base, with 16 bases left in between. The CDR3 runs to 16 residues. From germline, CDR1 is MNHEY and CDR2 SMNVEV (reference sequence). Here the CDR3 reads CASSSLQGALNYGYTF. As DNA, the CDR3 is TGTGCCAGCAGTTCCCTACAGGGCGCCCTTAACTATGGCTACACCTTC.

The chain is built from TRBV4-3 and TRBJ2-5; perhaps D is TRBD1 or TRBD2 (6 bases each). The CDR3 contains 16 residues. V lost 1 base to trimming and J lost 4 bases, with 16 bases between them. Germline CDR1 LGHNA, CDR2 YSLEER. The CDR3: CASSQVGGGRGETQYF. The CDR3 coding sequence is TGCGCCAGCAGCCAAGTTGGTGGGGGGCGCGGAGAGACCCAGTACTTC.

The J gene is TRBJ2-7, the V gene TRBV2; 9 bases fit TRBD2. Germline trimming cut 6 bases from V and 1 base from J; bases unmatched to any gene: 4. Germline lookup yields CDR1 SNHLY and CDR2 FYNNEI. The CDR3 contains 14 residues. As DNA, the CDR3 is TGTGCCAGCAGGGGAGCGGGAGGTTCCTACGAGCAGTACTTC. Protein: CASRGAGGSYEQYF. Full variable domain (missing parts from reference TRBV2 and TRBJ2-7): EPEVTQTPSHQVTQMGQEVILRCVPISNHLYFYWYRQILGQKVEFLVSFYNNEISEKSEIFDDQFSVERPDGSNFTLKIRSTKLEDSAMYFCASRGAGGSYEQYFGPGTRLTVT.

For this clone: The identical CDR3 is also encoded by other nucleotide sequences in the sample. The chain uses TRBV18 and TRBJ1-1; 8 positions agree with TRBD1. The CDR3 loop spans 15 amino acids. Germline V lookup: CDR1 KGHSH, CDR2 LQKENI. With 4 bases clipped from V and 1 base from J, the junction kept 5 bases outside the gene matches. CDR3 sequence reads: CASSLGQGGNTEAFF. The CDR3 bases are TGTGCCAGCTCACTAGGACAGGGTGGGAACACTGAAGCTTTCTTT.

V and J are TRBV19 and TRBJ2-2; D gene unclear. This CDR3 contains 15 residues. The germline V and J ends were trimmed by 4 bases and 6 bases, with 15 bases remaining between them. Germline CDR1 reads LNHDA; CDR2 reads SQIVND (reference sequence). The CDR3 nucleotides are TGTGCCAGTAGTACCCAGGTGGGCGTGTCCGGGGAGCTGTTTTTT. The encoded protein is CASSTQVGVSGELFF.

This chain uses TRBV7-9 with TRBJ2-7, with D perhaps given as TRBD1 or TRBD2 (5 bases each). This CDR3 is 13 amino acids long. Germline V gives CDR1 SEHNR, CDR2 FQNEAQ (reference sequence). V was pared by 6 bases and J by 4 bases, with 13 bases between. CDR3 residues: CASRGPRVYEQYF. CDR3 DNA sequence: TGTGCCAGCAGGGGACCCAGAGTTTACGAGCAGTACTTC.

Of note for this clone: Other DNA sequences from this sample encode an identical CDR3 as well. This chain joins TRBV5-1 and TRBJ2-7; 11 bases align to TRBD2. The CDR3 runs 14 residues. The V gene's germline CDR1 is SGHRS and CDR2 YFSETQ. V trimming: 2 bases; J trimming: 3 bases; junction bases outside the gene matches: 1. The CDR3 loop reads CASSFGTSGYEQYF. The CDR3 nucleotides read TGCGCCAGCAGCTTCGGGACTAGCGGCTACGAGCAGTACTTC.

The chain combines TRBV10-3 with TRBJ2-5, with D hard to call. Trimming took 2 bases from V and 3 from J, leaving 13 bases between them. The CDR3 has 15 amino acids. Germline-derived CDR1 and CDR2 are ENHRY and SYGVKD. CDR3 residues: CAISERRREEETQYF. CDR3 in DNA: TGTGCCATCAGTGAGCGCCGGAGAGAAGAAGAGACCCAGTACTTC.

The V call is TRBV2, the J call TRBJ2-7; 10 nucleotides align to TRBD1. The V gene end was trimmed by 8 bases and the J gene end by 3 bases; junction bases not matched to a gene: 10. Germline values: CDR1 SNHLY, CDR2 FYNNEI. This CDR3 is built from 15 residues. The CDR3, as DNA: TGTGCCAGCTCGAAGGGACAGGGGACCGACTACGAGCAGTACTTC. Amino acids: CASSKGQGTDYEQYF.

The chain recombines TRBV9 with TRBJ1-1, with 7 bases fitting TRBD1. The ends lost 4 bases at V and 3 bases at J; junction bases unmatched: 15. The CDR3 runs to 17 residues. The germline V gene has CDR1 SGDLS and CDR2 YYNGEE. CDR3 sequence reads: CASSPRQGGGTDTEAFF. CDR3 nucleotide sequence: TGTGCCAGCAGCCCTCGACAGGGAGGAGGTACGGACACTGAAGCTTTCTTT.

The chain joins TRBV6-5 to TRBJ2-3; D call uncertain. The CDR3 length is 14 residues. The germline V gene has CDR1 MNHEY and CDR2 SVGAGI. Trimming shortened V by 6 bases and J by 6 bases, and 16 bases separated the two germline ends. CDR3 in amino acids: CASRINRRADTQYF. In DNA form, the CDR3 reads TGTGCCAGCAGAATTAACAGAAGGGCCGATACGCAGTATTTT.